The 18 T cell receptor beta chains below all came from one sample that was sequenced in a study of CD8 T cells in Susac syndrome (dated by TCRdb to the late 2010s). Libraries were built with the immunoSEQ multiplex PCR assay. RNA was extracted using the RNeasy kit, and about 0.5 to 1 ug of the RNA was reverse transcribed with random hexamers. Using fastp trimming at Q25 and MiXCR clonotype assembly, TCRdb reanalyzed the public sequencing data and kept in-frame beta chains. A single entry per CDR3 protein holds the most common genes and DNA from its merged rows. The sample records 150,000 to 200,000 distinct CDR3 sequences, 90% to 95% of which are singletons. The ten most abundant clones make up over 0.075% of the sample. Source material: CD4+ T cells from PBMCs. These receptors came from a human donor with Susac syndrome.

This chain joins TRBV9 and TRBJ2-1; TRBD1 matches at 9 bases. Per the germline V gene, CDR1 is SGDLS and CDR2 is YYNGEE. The ends lost 4 bases at V and 7 bases at J; junction bases unmatched: 6. The CDR3 consists of 14 residues. CDR3 DNA sequence: TGTGCCAGCAGCACAGGGGGCGCGGGTAATGAGCAGTTCTTC. Residues: CASSTGGAGNEQFF.

This sequence joins TRBV11-2 and TRBJ2-3, with 10 bases that match TRBD2. J was trimmed by 5 bases and V by 8 bases; bases with no gene match: 10. CDR1 is SGHAT and CDR2 is FQNNGV in the germline V gene. This CDR3 region has 15 residues. The CDR3 DNA is TGTGCCAGCGGACCCACTAGCGGGGCTAGAGATACGCAGTATTTT. Protein sequence: CASGPTSGARDTQYF.

The chain links TRBV5-1 to TRBJ2-3; a possible D gene is TRBD2 (5 bases). Trimming cost V 4 bases and J 5 bases, with 11 bases left between them. The CDR3 is made up of 13 amino acids. CDR1 SGHRS and CDR2 YFSETQ come from the germline V gene. The CDR3 coding sequence is TGCGCCAGCAGCCTGAGGGCAGAAGATACGCAGTATTTT. Residues: CASSLRAEDTQYF. Full variable domain (missing parts from reference TRBV5-1 and TRBJ2-3): KAGVTQTPRYLIKTRGQQVTLSCSPISGHRSVSWYQQTPGQGLQFLFEYFSETQRNKGNFPGRFSGRQFSNSRSEMNVSTLELGDSALYLCASSLRAEDTQYFGPGTRLTVL.

This CDR3 is CASSLPPLRRGGYGYTF. The CDR3 DNA reads TGCGCCAGCAGCTTACCCCCCCTTCGCAGGGGAGGGTATGGCTACACCTTC. V and J are TRBV5-1 and TRBJ1-2; the D gene is possibly TRBD1 (6 bases). Trimming removed 2 bases from V and 5 bases from J, with 22 bases in between. CDR3 length equals 17 residues. The germline V gene has CDR1 SGHRS and CDR2 YFSETQ.

This clonotype appeared a single time. J is TRBJ2-3 and V is TRBV11-1; TRBD2 matches at 10 bases. Germline CDR1 reads SGHAT; CDR2 reads FQDESV (reference sequence). The ends lost 5 bases at V and 4 bases at J; junction bases unmatched: 9. CDR3 size: 16 residues. CDR3 in amino acids: CASSRKIAGGSDTQYF. The DNA of the CDR3 is TGTGCCAGCAGCCGCAAAATAGCGGGGGGCTCAGATACGCAGTATTTT.

This clonotype has just a few counts. The rearrangement links TRBV6-5 to TRBJ1-1; no definite D call. The germline gives CDR1 MNHEY, CDR2 SVGAGI. V lost 2 bases and J 0 bases, leaving 4 bases between the germline ends. The CDR3 covers 13 residues. CDR3 DNA: TGTGCCAGCAGTTACCGAATGAACACTGAAGCTTTCTTT. This translates into CASSYRMNTEAFF.

The V gene is TRBV5-1, the J gene TRBJ2-7, with a weak D call TRBD1 (6 bases). CDR3 length: 16 amino acids. V was clipped by 2 bases and J by 1 base, with 16 bases between them. Per germline, CDR1 SGHRS and CDR2 YFSETQ. DNA of the CDR3: TGCGCCAGCAGCTTTACAGGGAGATTGGGGTCCTACGAGCAGTACTTC. Its translation is CASSFTGRLGSYEQYF.

The V and J genes are TRBV28 and TRBJ2-3; 9 bases are shared with TRBD2. With 8 bases clipped from V and 3 bases from J, the junction kept 6 bases outside the gene matches. The CDR3 length is 14 residues. Germline assignment: CDR1 MDHEN and CDR2 SYDVKM. DNA of the CDR3: TGTGCCAGCCGAGCGGGAGGTGGTACAGATACGCAGTATTTT. Amino acid sequence: CASRAGGGTDTQYF.

V and J are TRBV20-1 and TRBJ2-6, with D perhaps matching TRBD2 (6 bases). CDR1 DFQATT and CDR2 SNEGSKA come from the germline V gene (reference sequence). The CDR3 runs to 14 residues. Trimming cost V 0 bases and J 15 bases, with 18 bases left between them. The CDR3 loop reads CSARDSPGVGGLTF. CDR3 nucleotide sequence: TGCAGTGCTAGAGACTCCCCTGGGGTCGGGGGCCTGACTTTC.

Only one count was recorded for this clonotype. V and J are TRBV24-1 and TRBJ2-3; D may be TRBD1 or TRBD2 (5 bases each). V was cut by 3 bases and J by 7 bases, with 19 bases left in between. The CDR3 loop spans 16 amino acids. Looked up from germline, CDR1 is KGHDR and CDR2 is SFDVKD. CDR3 DNA: TGTGCCACCAGTGATGGGCCGGGACCTCCCCCTAATACGCAGTATTTT. Amino acids: CATSDGPGPPPNTQYF.

The CDR3 DNA sequence: TGTGCCAGTGCGACTAGCGGGGGGTCCACCGTTACGCAGTATTTT. This gives the protein CASATSGGSTVTQYF. The gene calls are TRBV3-1 and TRBJ2-3; 13 bases agree with TRBD2. The CDR3 has 15 residues. Germline V lookup: CDR1 LGHDT, CDR2 YNNKEL (reference sequence). The junction had 11 bases not matched to a gene; V was cut back by 9 bases and J by 8 bases.

This chain joins TRBV19 and TRBJ2-3, with D unclear. Deletions cut 9 bases from V and 2 bases from J, with 12 bases between. The CDR3 spans 13 residues. CDR1 and CDR2 (germline): LNHDA, SQIVND (reference sequence). The CDR3 is CASRKQTTDTQYF. CDR3 nucleotide sequence: TGTGCCAGCCGAAAACAGACCACAGATACGCAGTATTTT.

The chain recombines TRBV19 with TRBJ2-7; a weak D match, TRBD2 (6 bases). Trimming removed 2 bases from V and 0 bases from J, with 11 bases in between. CDR3 length: 15 amino acids. The V gene's germline CDR1 is LNHDA and CDR2 SQIVND (reference sequence). CDR3 nucleotide sequence: TGTGCCAGTAGTATATCGGGAGTGAGCTCCTACGAGCAGTACTTC. Residues: CASSISGVSSYEQYF. Full variable domain (rest looked up from reference TRBV19 and TRBJ2-7): DGGITQSPKYLFRKEGQNVTLSCEQNLNHDAMYWYRQDPGQGLRLIYYSQIVNDFQKGDIAEGYSVSREKKESFPLTVTSAQKNPTAFYLCASSISGVSSYEQYFGPGTRLTVT.

This chain joins TRBV3-1 and TRBJ1-6; no clear D. Germline-derived CDR1 and CDR2 are LGHDT and YNNKEL (reference sequence). Trimming shortened V by 5 bases and J by 1 base, and 12 bases separated the two germline ends. The CDR3 consists of 16 residues. CDR3 region: CASSAGPASYNSPLHF. CDR3 coding DNA: TGTGCCAGCAGCGCAGGCCCCGCTTCCTATAATTCACCCCTCCACTTT.

The rearrangement uses TRBV2 and TRBJ2-1; TRBD1 matches at 11 bases. This CDR3 spans 15 amino acids. Trimming took 6 bases from V and 5 from J; bases not matched to a gene: 6. Per the germline V gene, CDR1 is SNHLY and CDR2 is FYNNEI. This CDR3 is CASRSRDRGNNEQFF. The CDR3 DNA reads TGTGCCAGCAGGTCCCGGGACAGGGGGAACAATGAGCAGTTCTTC.

The chain employs TRBV5-1 and TRBJ2-1, with 8 bases fitting TRBD1. Germline V lookup: CDR1 SGHRS, CDR2 YFSETQ. V shed 4 bases and J 4 bases; nucleotides not matched to a gene: 10. The CDR3 is made up of 16 amino acids. The CDR3 sequence: CASSHNTGGPYNEQFF. CDR3 in DNA: TGCGCCAGCAGCCACAATACAGGGGGGCCATACAATGAGCAGTTCTTC. Using reference TRBV5-1 and TRBJ2-1 for the parts outside the CDR3, the full variable domain is KAGVTQTPRYLIKTRGQQVTLSCSPISGHRSVSWYQQTPGQGLQFLFEYFSETQRNKGNFPGRFSGRQFSNSRSEMNVSTLELGDSALYLCASSHNTGGPYNEQFFGPGTRLTVL.

V usage is TRBV20-1 and J usage is TRBJ2-1; D uncertain. The germline V gene encodes CDR1 DFQATT and CDR2 SNEGSKA (reference sequence). Trimming pared 2 bases from V and 0 bases from J, leaving 5 bases between. This CDR3 has 13 amino acids. CDR3 region: CSARSYSYNEQFF. The CDR3 bases are TGCAGTGCTAGATCATACTCCTACAATGAGCAGTTCTTC.

A few counts support this clonotype. V gene TRBV11-1 combines with J gene TRBJ2-2; no clear D. V shed 1 base and J shed 2 bases, with 8 bases lying between them. Germline CDR1 SGHAT, CDR2 FQDESV (reference sequence). The CDR3 runs 15 residues. CDR3 coding DNA: TGTGCCAGCAGCTTAGTTGGTGTTAACACCGGGGAGCTGTTTTTT. Residues: CASSLVGVNTGELFF.